This T cell receptor (beta chain) was sequenced in a study of T cell changes during pregnancy in multiple sclerosis. The germline gives CDR1 LGHNA, CDR2 YNFKEQ. The CDR3 consists of 14 residues. V gave up 5 bases and J gave up 8 bases, with 16 bases separating them. The repertoire was sequenced with immunoSEQ multiplex PCR; TCRdb's copy has only in-frame clones and lacks some. This table has 35,000 to 50,000 clones, 80% to 95% appearing once. The material was CD4+ T cells from peripheral blood mononuclear cells, obtained in the first trimester of pregnancy. This TCR derives from a female donor with multiple sclerosis, enrolled in a pregnancy study. The chain is built from TRBV4-2 and TRBJ2-1, with D maybe TRBD2 (5 bases). CDR3: CASSGSVETYEQFF. In nucleotides, the CDR3 is TGTGCCAGCAGCGGGAGTGTTGAGACTTATGAGCAGTTCTTC.